This T cell receptor (beta chain) derives from a study of long-term antiretroviral therapy in people with HIV. Whole-study findings and limits: Within the repertoire, clones expanded before ART were dominant at all time points. HIV repertoires showed narrower CDR3 length ranges than controls.

All participants with HIV were treated in the United States. A note on this clone: Its antigen is still unknown.

Trimming took 1 base from V and 13 from J, leaving 14 bases between them. Germline V gives CDR1 LGHNA, CDR2 YSLEER. The CDR3 runs 13 residues. This was the immunoSEQ v3.0 assay at survey level. The repertoire was sequenced with immunoSEQ multiplex PCR; TCRdb's copy has only in-frame clones and lacks some. Of over 35,000 clones in the sample, around three quarters were seen once. This clonotype originated in a man between 25 and 39 years old with HIV. The rearrangement uses TRBV4-3 and TRBJ2-1; either TRBD1 or TRBD2 may fit D (5 bases each). The sample consisted of unsorted PBMCs, taken 3.4 years after starting antiretroviral therapy. The CDR3, as DNA: TGCGCCAGCAGCCAAGGACCCGGGACGGGACAGTTCTTC. As protein: CASSQGPGTGQFF.